This T cell receptor (beta chain) was documented in a study of blood T cell repertoires in COVID-19 (dated by TCRdb to between 2020 and 2021). Some background on the complete study: The collaborator samples originated in the United States, Italy and Spain and spanned the acute and convalescent phases of COVID-19. The material from the prospective study consisted of cDNA or gDNA derived from T cells, B-cell-depleted T cells, or PBMCs. Subjects who had been exposed to COVID-19, were actively infected with it, or had recovered from it provided the deeply sampled blood TCRbeta repertoires that made up the dataset. The repertoires were released in a freely available public database meant as a resource for research on the immune response to SARS-CoV-2. The samples were drawn from two sources: the first 160 participants of the ongoing ImmuneRACE study, and some 1,300 subjects contributed by 6 global collaborators. Nearly every sample came with metadata listing a de-identified subject ID, COVID-19 status, age in years and sex. Where available, HLA class I and class II types were taken from metadata supplied by the sample provider and were not determined by assay-based typing. Here is what the overall study found, with its caveats: The amount of clinical and demographic metadata varied by source and participant and was provided uncurated.

With regard to this clone: Its antigen is unknown. No base quality values were provided; no much bigger clone lies one nucleotide off.

The immunoSEQ Assay, a bias-controlled multiplex PCR, was used to amplify TCRbeta CDR3 regions from genomic DNA. The study's processing was this. The number of nucleated cells in each sample was estimated by amplification of reference gene primers within the assay. To quantify the absolute abundance of each unique TCRbeta CDR3 rearrangement, sequence reads were collapsed and filtered. For each sample, productive Simpson clonality was calculated as the square root of Simpson's diversity index across productive rearrangements. TCRdb carries this immuneACCESS record with in-frame sequences only. Its versions omit some clonotypes, under half of them owing to an unresolved V gene in the studies checked, with the rest unexplained. V and J calls and clone size are as listed in that table; D and trimming were resolved from the DNA. This sample gives fewer than 500,000 clones in total; about 85% of them show up just once. The ten largest clonotypes hold about 0.7% of the sample.

Trimming at the junction amounts to 1 base on V and 9 bases on J, and the germline ends lie 13 bases apart. Measured from the cysteine to the phenylalanine, the CDR3 is 15 residues long. The kept DNA is CDR3 alone, 45 bases in frame from the first base. From the germline V gene, CDR1 is MNHNS and CDR2 is SASEGT. Participants in the prospective study were enrolled through a virtual design, were aged about 18 to 90 years, and lived in about two dozen United States geographic areas. In the prospective study, participants were assigned to cohorts based on the clinical history participants reported in a screening survey and a study questionnaire. ImmuneRACE Cohort 3 recovered participants were defined by two consecutive negative NP/OP PCR tests, healthcare professional clearance, or symptom resolution. Each participant in the prospective study had whole blood, serum and a nasopharyngeal or oropharyngeal swab collected by mobile phlebotomists. Over a 2-month period, participants in the prospective study had the option of providing additional blood draws and questionnaires. Blood samples from the prospective study were shipped frozen or at room temperature prior to DNA extraction.

The TCR comes from a woman between 18 and 29 years old who had recovered from COVID-19. The chain couples TRBV6-1 to TRBJ1-6, with a tentative D gene TRBD1 over 6 matching bases. The sample taken for sequencing was PBMCs or T cells enriched from blood (not recorded which). The CDR3 region: CASSEVRGPGSPLHF. The bases are TGTGCCAGCAGTGAAGTCAGGGGCCCCGGTTCACCCCTCCACTTT.